The clone carrying this TCR beta chain is a singleton in its sample. The sample is drawn from a study of control samples from healthy donors and cancer patients. The germline V gene has CDR1 MNHNS and CDR2 SASEGT. This CDR3 contains 15 residues. Trimming pared 3 bases from V and 3 bases from J, leaving 15 bases between. Repertoires were generated with immunoSEQ multiplex PCR, while TCRdb's copy carries only in-frame clones and drops some. The sample records around 90,000 clones, about 83% being singletons. This sequence was found in a woman in her forties in good health. The sequenced sample was blood. The rearrangement uses TRBV6-1 and TRBJ2-7, with D maybe TRBD2 (5 bases). This CDR3 is CASSETVIRGYEQYF. The CDR3 DNA reads as TGTGCCAGCAGTGAGACTGTGATCCGGGGCTACGAGCAGTACTTC.